The present entry profiles one T cell receptor beta chain with its context. Its antigen is not yet known. There are no base qualities to consult, and no much larger clone falls within one base. This entry is derived from a study of blood T cell repertoires in COVID-19 (dated by TCRdb to the early 2020s). Some background on the complete study: The collaborator samples originated in the United States, Italy and Spain and spanned the acute and convalescent phases of COVID-19. The material from the prospective study consisted of cDNA or gDNA derived from T cells, B-cell-depleted T cells, or PBMCs. Subjects who had been exposed to COVID-19, were actively infected with it, or had recovered from it provided the deeply sampled blood TCRbeta repertoires that made up the dataset. The repertoires were released in a freely available public database intended as a resource for research on the immune response to SARS-CoV-2. Samples were obtained from the ongoing ImmuneRACE study (first 160 participants) and from 1,254 subjects provided by 6 global collaborators. A de-identified subject ID, COVID-19 status, age in years and sex were almost always included in the sample metadata. Where HLA class I and class II types were available, the types were taken from metadata supplied by the sample provider, not from assay-based typing.

A second Seattle source provided samples from volunteer blood donors who had recovered from COVID-19. Whole blood was collected in K2EDTA tubes by collaborating institutions according to the institutions' own protocols. For TCRbeta analysis, collaborators shipped samples as frozen whole blood, isolated PBMCs, or DNA extracted from either of those sample types. TCRbeta CDR3 regions were amplified from genomic DNA using the immunoSEQ Assay, a bias-controlled multiplex PCR. From the authors' description of their analysis: Within the assay, amplification of reference gene primers was used to estimate how many nucleated cells each sample contained. To quantify the absolute abundance of each unique TCRbeta CDR3 rearrangement, sequence reads were collapsed and filtered. Productive Simpson clonality was computed per sample as the square root of Simpson's diversity index over productive rearrangements. The source is immuneACCESS, and TCRdb retained only in-frame sequences with V and J called. Part of the clones is not carried over; for the studies checked, unresolved V genes explain less than half of this, and the remainder is unexplained. V, J and clone size reflect that table, while D and trimming were determined from the DNA. This sample comprises approximately 150,000 clones, roughly 86% of them detected only once. The ten largest make up approximately 4.1% of the sample.

The paper's findings and limits, for the study overall: The amount of clinical and demographic metadata varied by source and participant and was provided uncurated.

The sequence was collected from a woman in her sixties or seventies who had recovered from COVID-19. The specimen was peripheral blood.

In nucleotides, the sequence is TGTGCCAGTAGTATATCGATCGGGGGAAAAGACACTGAAGCTTTCTTT. Translated, it reads CASSISIGGKDTEAFF. The rearranged segments are TRBV19 and TRBJ1-1; the D region possibly corresponds to TRBD1 (5 bases align). CDR1 and CDR2 (LNHDA, SQIVND) derive from the germline V gene (reference sequence). Spanning cysteine to phenylalanine, the CDR3 consists of 16 amino acids. Only CDR3 DNA is held: 48 bases, read in frame from base 1. Relative to germline, V is 2 bases shorter and J is 3 bases shorter, with 16 bases between their ends.